This T cell receptor beta chain was sequenced during a study of blood T cell repertoires in COVID-19. Looking at the study overall: Acute and convalescent COVID-19 samples came from the United States, Italy and Spain. T cells, B-cell-depleted T cells, or PBMCs supplied cDNA or gDNA.

Study processing details: Amplification of reference gene primers was used by the study to estimate nucleated cell counts. Libraries were prepared by immunoSEQ multiplex PCR; TCRdb keeps only in-frame clonotypes and omits some of them. V, J and clone size are taken as reported in that table, and D and trimming were inferred from the DNA itself. Here the sample spans about 150,000 clones, roughly four fifths being singletons. V was trimmed by 5 bases and J by 3 bases, leaving 12 bases between them. There are 14 residues in the CDR3. The germline gives CDR1 MNHEY, CDR2 SVGAGI. This clone was seen a few times.

The receptor was derived from an elderly woman with acute or convalescent COVID-19. Sequenced material: peripheral blood. The rearrangement joins TRBV6-5 to TRBJ2-3; D gene ambiguous. CDR3 residues: CASSPVGNTDTQYF. The CDR3, as DNA: TGTGCCAGCAGTCCCGTCGGTAATACAGATACGCAGTATTTT.